These 6 T cell receptor beta chains originate from one sample sequenced in a study of T cells after yellow fever vaccination. One entry per CDR3 protein, called by TCRdb with MiXCR from the 5' RACE reads. The data hold nearly 45,000 distinct CDR3 sequences, with about 6.8% observed a single time. The specimen comprised CD8+ T cells not binding an NS4B(214-222) dextramer, sorted from PBMCs, sampled 45 days after the yellow fever booster vaccination. These receptors were taken from a man aged 30 to 39 who received the YFV17D yellow fever vaccine.

The table lists this clonotype with many counts. The V gene is TRBV7-9, the J gene TRBJ2-5, with 7 bases fitting TRBD1. The V gene end was trimmed by 5 bases and the J gene end by 4 bases; junction bases not matched to a gene: 1. CDR1 and CDR2 from the germline V gene are SEHNR and FQNEAQ (reference sequence). The CDR3 covers 12 residues. The CDR3 region has the DNA TGTGCCAGCAGCCACAGGGGAGAGACCCAGTACTTC. Amino acid sequence: CASSHRGETQYF.

On this clonotype itself: This clone may be a read error of a much larger clone one base away. The chain joins TRBV27 to TRBJ2-7, with no clear D. Germline V lookup: CDR1 MNHEY, CDR2 SMNVEV (reference sequence). V lost 0 bases and J lost 3, with 9 bases in between. The CDR3 spans 14 residues. The DNA for the CDR3 is TGTGCCAGCAGTTTATCCCCCAGCGACTACGAGCAGTACTTC. Translating gives CASSLSPSDYEQYF.

The chain has TRBV29-1 and TRBJ2-1; 8 bases align to TRBD2. This CDR3 has 13 residues. Looked up from germline, CDR1 is SQVTM and CDR2 is ANQGSEA. V dropped 7 bases and J dropped 1; count of bases not matched to a gene: 3. CDR3 protein: CSAGGGSYNEQFF. The CDR3 DNA is TGCAGCGCCGGGGGGGGTTCCTACAATGAGCAGTTCTTC.

This clonotype was detected many times. CDR3 in amino acids: CASSKGLGPQETQYF. The CDR3, as DNA: TGCGCCAGCAGCAAAGGACTAGGACCCCAAGAGACCCAGTACTTC. J is TRBJ2-5 and V is TRBV5-1; TRBD2 matches at 7 bases. With V trimmed by 4 bases and J by 1 base, 7 bases remained unmatched. Per germline, CDR1 SGHRS and CDR2 YFSETQ. The CDR3 length is 15 residues.

This clonotype has a count of ten or more. This chain connects TRBV7-9 to TRBJ2-7; D is perhaps TRBD1 or TRBD2 (5 bases each). CDR1 is SEHNR, CDR2 FQNEAQ, per germline (reference sequence). The CDR3 extends over 15 amino acids. Trimming took 4 bases from V and 5 from J, leaving 18 bases between them. The CDR3 DNA reads TGTGCCAGCAGCTCGTCGGGGACCCTTGTCGACGAGCAGTACTTC. Its protein product is CASSSSGTLVDEQYF.

This clonotype was recorded at least ten times. V is TRBV15 and J is TRBJ2-5; D not resolved. The ends were cut back, 0 bases at V and 4 bases at J, with 6 bases in the middle. The CDR3 runs 13 residues. Germline values: CDR1 LNHNV, CDR2 YYDKDF (reference sequence). The CDR3 sequence is CATSRDSPETQYF. The CDR3 nucleotides are TGTGCCACCAGCAGAGATTCTCCAGAGACCCAGTACTTC. Full variable domain (missing parts from reference TRBV15 and TRBJ2-5): DAMVIQNPRYQVTQFGKPVTLSCSQTLNHNVMYWYQQKSSQAPKLLFHYYDKDFNNEADTPDNFQSRRPNTSFCFLDIRSPGLGDTAMYLCATSRDSPETQYFGPGTRLLVL.